Below are 12 T cell receptor beta chains sequenced from a single sample in a study of T cell repertoires in cytomegalovirus infection. MiXCR, applied by TCRdb to the reads, yields one record per CDR3 protein. The sample lists about 140,000 distinct CDR3 sequences; about 6.3% were seen once. Sequenced material: PBMCs. The receptors here all came from a human donor in good health (CMV status not recorded). Some clones in this sample may be carry-over from other donors' samples.

This clonotype was counted a few times. The V gene is TRBV15, the J gene TRBJ1-5; 9 nucleotides line up with TRBD1. Germline assignment: CDR1 LNHNV and CDR2 YYDKDF (reference sequence). This CDR3 comprises 16 residues. V was pared by 3 bases and J by 7 bases, with 10 bases of the junction left unmatched. The CDR3 loop is CATSRADRGFDQPQHF. The DNA of the CDR3 is TGTGCCACCAGCAGGGCCGACAGGGGGTTCGACCAGCCCCAGCATTTT.

This clonotype showed up just a few times. The chain employs TRBV7-9 and TRBJ1-2; 7 bases map to TRBD1. Trimming at V came to 2 bases and at J to 1 base, leaving 4 bases not matched to a gene. The germline V gene encodes CDR1 SEHNR and CDR2 FQNEAQ (reference sequence). This CDR3 comprises 15 residues. The CDR3 coding sequence is TGTGCCAGCAGCTTATCGGCAGGGGGTAACTATGGCTACACCTTC. Translation gives CASSLSAGGNYGYTF.

This clonotype has only a few counts. The chain couples TRBV2 to TRBJ2-1, with 7 bases matching TRBD2. CDR1 is SNHLY, CDR2 FYNNEI, per germline. The length of the CDR3 is 14 residues. J lost 6 bases, V lost 8 bases, and 10 bases had no gene match. The DNA of the CDR3 is TGTGCCAGCTCGCAGCGGGGTATAGGCAATGAGCAGTTCTTC. Translating it yields CASSQRGIGNEQFF. The full variable domain, in which reference TRBV2 and TRBJ2-1 provide the parts outside the CDR3, is EPEVTQTPSHQVTQMGQEVILRCVPISNHLYFYWYRQILGQKVEFLVSFYNNEISEKSEIFDDQFSVERPDGSNFTLKIRSTKLEDSAMYFCASSQRGIGNEQFFGPGTRLTVL.

In this sample, this clonotype turned up many times. The chain combines TRBV19 with TRBJ2-7; D possibly corresponds to TRBD1 (5 bases). V was pared by 4 bases and J by 5 bases, with 9 bases between. The V gene's germline CDR1 is LNHDA and CDR2 SQIVND (reference sequence). CDR3 length: 12 residues. DNA of the CDR3: TGTGCCAGTAGTAGGACACAGAACGAGCAGTACTTC. Translating gives CASSRTQNEQYF. Together with reference TRBV19 and TRBJ2-7, the CDR3 gives the full variable domain: DGGITQSPKYLFRKEGQNVTLSCEQNLNHDAMYWYRQDPGQGLRLIYYSQIVNDFQKGDIAEGYSVSREKKESFPLTVTSAQKNPTAFYLCASSRTQNEQYFGPGTRLTVT.

This clonotype was picked up a small number of times. The CDR3 loop is CATSRSLTGSDYGYTF. The CDR3 DNA reads TGTGCCACCAGCAGATCCCTGACAGGATCTGACTATGGCTACACCTTC. The chain combines TRBV15 with TRBJ1-2, with D possibly matching TRBD1 (6 bases). Germline loops: CDR1 LNHNV, CDR2 YYDKDF (reference sequence). This CDR3 region has 16 residues. Trimming removed 2 bases from V and 3 bases from J, with 16 bases in between. The full variable domain, completed using reference TRBV15 and TRBJ1-2, is DAMVIQNPRYQVTQFGKPVTLSCSQTLNHNVMYWYQQKSSQAPKLLFHYYDKDFNNEADTPDNFQSRRPNTSFCFLDIRSPGLGDTAMYLCATSRSLTGSDYGYTFGSGTRLTVV.

This clonotype was found many times. CDR3 nucleotides: TGTGCCAGCAGGCCTAGCGGGGGGGCTTCGGAGACCCAGTACTTC. This gives the protein CASRPSGGASETQYF. V gene TRBV7-9 combines with J gene TRBJ2-5; TRBD2 agrees at 12 bases. V lost 6 bases and J lost 5; bases outside the gene matches: 7. The CDR3 spans 15 residues. Germline V gene lookup returns CDR1 SEHNR and CDR2 FQNEAQ (reference sequence).

This clonotype was counted only a few times. CDR3 nucleotides: TGTGCCACCAGCAGAGGACAGGTCTACGAGCAGTACTTC. Translated, it gives CATSRGQVYEQYF. V usage is TRBV15 and J usage is TRBJ2-7, with TRBD1 as a possible D gene (6 bases). Trimming pared 1 base from V and 3 bases from J, leaving 7 bases between. CDR1 and CDR2 (germline): LNHNV, YYDKDF (reference sequence). CDR3 length: 13 residues.

This clonotype was observed many times. V usage is TRBV5-6 and J usage is TRBJ2-5; D is unresolved. The CDR3 contains 16 residues. V lost 1 base to trimming and J lost 5 bases, with 18 bases between them. CDR1 and CDR2 from the germline V gene are SGHDT and YYEEEE. This CDR3 reads CASSLSWDQWRETQYF. CDR3 nucleotide sequence: TGTGCCAGCAGCTTGAGCTGGGATCAGTGGCGGGAGACCCAGTACTTC. Drawing the rest from reference TRBV5-6 and TRBJ2-5, the complete variable domain is DAGVTQSPTHLIKTRGQQVTLRCSPKSGHDTVSWYQQALGQGPQFIFQYYEEEERQRGNFPDRFSGHQFPNYSSELNVNALLLGDSALYLCASSLSWDQWRETQYFGPGTRLLVL.

This clonotype came up many times. The CDR3 is CASSLVVSSTDTQYF. CDR3 sequence (DNA): TGTGCCAGCAGCTTAGTAGTCTCCAGCACAGATACGCAGTATTTT. This chain connects TRBV7-2 to TRBJ2-3; D uncertain. The germline V and J ends were trimmed by 1 base and 0 bases, with 8 bases remaining between them. Germline V gene sequence: CDR1 SGHTA, CDR2 FQGNSA. There are 15 residues in the CDR3.

This clonotype was observed at least ten times. The V gene is TRBV7-8, the J gene TRBJ1-6, with D maybe TRBD1 (5 bases). The germline gives CDR1 SGHVS, CDR2 FQNEAQ. Trimming stripped 0 bases from V and 10 bases from J, with 10 bases between. The CDR3 sequence is 14 residues long. Here the CDR3 reads CASSLAQQGSPLHF. Here the CDR3 DNA reads TGTGCCAGCAGCTTAGCACAGCAGGGCTCACCCCTCCACTTT.

Many counts were recorded for this clonotype. The chain uses TRBV20-1 and TRBJ2-4; TRBD1 agrees at 12 bases. Germline V gene lookup returns CDR1 DFQATT and CDR2 SNEGSKA (reference sequence). Unmatched junction bases numbered 7, after V lost 6 bases and J lost 7 bases. This CDR3 contains 14 residues. This CDR3 is CSARDRGRGNIQYF. CDR3 in DNA: TGCAGTGCGCGGGACAGGGGGCGAGGGAACATTCAGTACTTC.

The rearrangement uses TRBV20-1 and TRBJ1-4; D may be TRBD1 (6 bases). Germline CDR1 is DFQATT and CDR2 is SNEGSKA (reference sequence). The CDR3 length is 14 residues. Trimming shortened V by 5 bases and J by 7 bases, and 17 bases separated the two germline ends. CDR3 residues: CSAPEGGGIEKLFF. The CDR3 region has the DNA TGCAGTGCTCCGGAGGGAGGGGGGATTGAAAAACTGTTTTTT.